A single sample gave rise to the 27 T cell receptor beta chains below, sequenced in a study of Graves' ophthalmopathy and Graves' hyperthyroidism. RNA transcripts yielded amplified TCR beta CDR3 regions. RT-PCR with HTBI primers came first, then second-round multiplex PCR. Each CDR3 protein is one row after TCRdb ran MiXCR on the multiplex PCR reads. Among over 650,000 distinct CDR3 sequences, just over 40% were seen once, and the ten largest hold 2.5% to 3.5%. Sequencing was performed on peripheral blood. The source of these receptors is an adult man with Graves' ophthalmopathy.

The gene calls are TRBV25-1 and TRBJ1-4; 9 positions match TRBD1. The CDR3 is 18 residues long. The germline V gene encodes CDR1 MGHDK and CDR2 SYGVNS. V lost 7 bases to trimming and J lost 3 bases; unmatched junction nucleotides: 15. In DNA form, the CDR3 reads TGTGCCAGCATGACGTCGTCCAGGGACAGGGTAGCTAATGAAAAACTGTTTTTT. It yields the protein CASMTSSRDRVANEKLFF. Based on the CDR3 plus reference TRBV25-1 and TRBJ1-4, the full variable domain is EADIYQTPRYLVIGTGKKITLECSQTMGHDKMYWYQQDPGMELHLIHYSYGVNSTEKGDLSSESTVSRIRTEHFPLTLESARPSHTSQYLCASMTSSRDRVANEKLFFGSGTQLSVL.

Ten or more counts support this clonotype. This chain links TRBV12-3 or TRBV12-4 with TRBJ2-7; D remains ambiguous. V dropped 2 bases and J dropped 4 bases, with 9 bases sitting between them. This CDR3 is built from 13 residues. CDR3 DNA: TGTGCCAGCAGTTTACGGGTCCAGTACGAGCAGTACTTC. It is translated as CASSLRVQYEQYF.

This clonotype was seen a few times. The V call is TRBV6-5, the J call TRBJ2-5; 10 bases map to TRBD2. The CDR3 consists of 15 residues. Looked up from germline, CDR1 is MNHEY and CDR2 is SVGAGI. The trim removed 6 bases at V and 0 bases at J, leaving 4 bases unmatched. The CDR3 DNA is TGTGCCAGCAGCTCTAGCGGGGGTAACCAAGAGACCCAGTACTTC. Protein product: CASSSSGGNQETQYF.

Concerning this clonotype: One base away lies a much larger clone, so this may be a sequencing read error. The rearrangement links TRBV7-6 to TRBJ2-5, with D possibly being TRBD2 (5 bases). The CDR3 sequence is 12 residues long. CDR1 and CDR2 from the germline V gene are SGHVS and FNYEAQ. The CDR3 region has the DNA TGTGCCAGCAGCTCTACCGGGGAGACCCGGTACTTC. Translation gives CASSSTGETRYF. Variable domain in full (rest from reference TRBV7-6 and TRBJ2-5): GAGVSQSPRYKVTKRGQDVALRCDPISGHVSLYWYRQALGQGPEFLTYFNYEAQQDKSGLPNDRFSAERPEGSISTLTIQRTEQRDSAMYRCASSSTGETRYFGPGTRLLVL.

This clonotype turned up a few times. The CDR3, as DNA: TGTGCCAGCAGCTTAATAGTAGGACAGGGATGGTTTGAAGCTTTCTTT. Translation: CASSLIVGQGWFEAFF. The chain employs TRBV7-9 and TRBJ1-1, with 8 bases identical to TRBD1. Germline V lookup: CDR1 SEHNR, CDR2 FQNEAQ (reference sequence). This CDR3 spans 16 amino acids. V dropped 2 bases and J dropped 7; count of bases not matched to a gene: 12.

The count of this clonotype is one. The V and J genes are TRBV10-3 and TRBJ2-5; 15 bases are a match to TRBD2. Germline assignment: CDR1 ENHRY and CDR2 SYGVKD. V was clipped by 6 bases and J by 5 bases; unmatched bases: 4. The CDR3 loop spans 15 amino acids. The CDR3 DNA is TGTGCCATCAGCCGGACTAGCGGGAGGGTGGAGACCCAGTACTTC. Its protein is CAISRTSGRVETQYF.

V and J are TRBV29-1 and TRBJ2-2; D remains ambiguous. Trimming shortened V by 7 bases and J by 5 bases, and 8 bases separated the two germline ends. The CDR3 is made up of 11 amino acids. Germline V gene sequence: CDR1 SQVTM, CDR2 ANQGSEA. The CDR3 DNA follows: TGCAGCGCCGGACCTACCGGGGAGCTGTTTTTT. Translating it yields CSAGPTGELFF.

This clonotype was counted ten times or more. The chain is built from TRBV29-1 and TRBJ1-1; D is uncertain. Looked up from germline, CDR1 is SQVTM and CDR2 is ANQGSEA. The V and J ends lost 6 bases and 0 bases respectively, with 14 bases between them. This CDR3 is 14 amino acids long. In DNA form, the CDR3 reads TGCAGCGTCGCGGACTACGCACTGAACACTGAAGCTTTCTTT. This gives the protein CSVADYALNTEAFF.

The chain recombines TRBV19 with TRBJ2-5, with D tentatively TRBD1 (6 bases). The germline CDR1 and CDR2 sequences are LNHDA and SQIVND (reference sequence). V dropped 5 bases and J dropped 5 bases, with 21 bases sitting between them. This CDR3 has 16 residues. The CDR3 is CASSSSGTRGLETQYF. The CDR3 DNA sequence: TGTGCCAGTAGTTCGTCCGGGACAAGGGGCCTGGAGACCCAGTACTTC.

This clonotype has ten or more counts. The chain carries TRBV29-1 and TRBJ2-7; 8 bases match TRBD2. V was clipped by 0 bases and J by 8 bases; unmatched bases: 9. Germline V gene data show CDR1 as SQVTM and CDR2 as ANQGSEA. The CDR3 loop spans 14 amino acids. The CDR3: CSVEDPGAGDQQYF. The CDR3 coding sequence is TGCAGCGTTGAAGATCCCGGAGCGGGGGACCAGCAGTACTTC.

With respect to this clonotype: The junction differs from germline at one of its ends, possibly a read error. The chain links TRBV10-3 to TRBJ2-6, with 9 bases matching TRBD2. From germline, CDR1 is ENHRY and CDR2 SYGVKD. The CDR3 covers 19 residues. The chain's CDR3 is CASSYSIAGAVSGANVLTF. The CDR3, as DNA: TGTGCCAGCAGTTACTCGATAGCGGGAGCTGTCTCTGGGGCCAACGTCCTGACTTTC.

The chain uses TRBV2 and TRBJ2-5, with 10 bases aligning to TRBD1. Germline loops: CDR1 SNHLY, CDR2 FYNNEI. V dropped 7 bases and J dropped 4; count of bases not matched to a gene: 6. This CDR3 region has 14 residues. This chain's CDR3 is CASMGQGSGETQYF. DNA for the CDR3: TGTGCCAGCATGGGACAGGGGTCGGGAGAGACCCAGTACTTC.

The V call is TRBV24-1, the J call TRBJ2-1; TRBD2 is a possible D gene (5 bases). This CDR3 contains 12 residues. CDR1 is KGHDR and CDR2 is SFDVKD in the germline V gene. The V end lost 9 bases, the J end lost 3 bases, and 8 bases lay between the germline ends. The CDR3 sequence is CATGGLYNEQFF. The CDR3 DNA reads as TGTGCCACCGGAGGACTCTACAATGAGCAGTTCTTC.

This clonotype was seen repeatedly, ten times or more. V and J are TRBV27 and TRBJ2-6, with a weak D call TRBD1 (5 bases). Between the trimmed V and J ends, which lost 4 bases and 2 bases, there was a span of 9 bases. Germline CDR1 reads MNHEY; CDR2 reads SMNVEV (reference sequence). The CDR3 is 15 residues long. CDR3 in DNA: TGTGCCAGCAGTTCGCCCAGGGCTGGGGCCAACGTCCTGACTTTC. This codes for CASSSPRAGANVLTF.

This clonotype was counted a few times. Germline and junction disagree at one end, which may indicate a read error. The J gene is TRBJ1-3, the V gene TRBV10-3; maybe TRBD1 (6 bases). Germline V gene lookup returns CDR1 ENHRY and CDR2 SYGVKD. The CDR3 is 17 residues long. DNA for the CDR3: TGTGCCAGCAGTTACTCGGGGACACTTGTCTCTGGAAACACCATATATTTT. Encoded protein: CASSYSGTLVSGNTIYF.

In this sample, this clonotype turned up many times. The gene calls are TRBV5-1 and TRBJ1-1, with D uncertain. The CDR3 extends over 13 amino acids. The V gene's germline CDR1 is SGHRS and CDR2 YFSETQ. The ends were cut back, 0 bases at V and 1 base at J, with 4 bases in the middle. CDR3: CASSLASNTEAFF. As DNA, the CDR3 is TGCGCCAGCAGCTTGGCGTCGAACACTGAAGCTTTCTTT. The variable domain in full, completed from reference TRBV5-1 and TRBJ1-1, reads KAGVTQTPRYLIKTRGQQVTLSCSPISGHRSVSWYQQTPGQGLQFLFEYFSETQRNKGNFPGRFSGRQFSNSRSEMNVSTLELGDSALYLCASSLASNTEAFFGQGTRLTVV.

This sequence joins TRBV29-1 and TRBJ1-1; weak D call: TRBD1 (5 bases). CDR3 size: 13 residues. Germline CDR1 and CDR2: SQVTM and ANQGSEA. The V gene lost 8 bases and the J gene lost 4 bases, with 17 bases spanning the gap. The CDR3 here is CSRVRREGTEAFF. CDR3 bases: TGCAGCAGAGTGCGCAGGGAGGGCACTGAAGCTTTCTTT. Using reference TRBV29-1 and TRBJ1-1 for the parts outside the CDR3, the full variable domain is SAVISQKPSRDICQRGTSLTIQCQVDSQVTMMFWYRQQPGQSLTLIATANQGSEATYESGFVIDKFPISRPNLTFSTLTVSNMSPEDSSIYLCSRVRREGTEAFFGQGTRLTVV.

With respect to this clonotype: A clone one base away is much larger, so this may be a read error. The CDR3 region is CAISQRQETQYF. CDR3 bases: TGTGCCATCAGCCAACGACAAGAGACCCAGTACTTC. V is TRBV10-3 and J is TRBJ2-5, with unresolved D. Per germline, CDR1 ENHRY and CDR2 SYGVKD. The length of the CDR3 is 12 residues. Trimming pared 6 bases from V and 2 bases from J, leaving 7 bases between.

This clonotype came up a few times. The rearrangement joins TRBV6-1 to TRBJ2-1, with D unresolved. The CDR3 sequence is 11 residues long. With 4 bases removed from V and 7 bases from J, the gap between germline ends came to 5 bases. The germline V gene encodes CDR1 MNHNS and CDR2 SASEGT. CDR3 sequence (DNA): TGTGCCAGCAGTGGAACAAATGAGCAGTTCTTC. Its translation: CASSGTNEQFF.

Note on this clonotype: This may come from a read error, since a much larger clone is one base off. The V gene is TRBV19, the J gene TRBJ2-5; 9 bases fit TRBD2. In germline, CDR1 is LNHDA, CDR2 SQIVND (reference sequence). This CDR3 is built from 15 residues. The CDR3 DNA is TGTGCCAGTAGTATCTCCGGACTAGCGATAGAGGCCCAGTACTTC. Translated, it gives CASSISGLAIEAQYF.

This clonotype showed up many times. This CDR3 is CAISDQGRAAEQYF. Written as DNA, the CDR3 is TGTGCCATCAGTGACCAGGGACGGGCTGCGGAGCAGTACTTC. V gene TRBV10-3 combines with J gene TRBJ2-7; TRBD1 or TRBD2 may be the D gene (5 bases each). CDR3 size: 14 residues. V lost 3 bases to trimming and J lost 7 bases, with 16 bases between them. Per germline, CDR1 ENHRY and CDR2 SYGVKD.

The table lists this clonotype with a few counts. Its ends do not fully match the called genes, so a read error is possible. The genes are TRBV7-4 and TRBJ2-2, with D perhaps matching TRBD1 or TRBD2 (5 bases each). From germline, CDR1 is SGHVT and CDR2 SQSDAQ. CDR3 length: 20 amino acids. This CDR3 reads CASSQDLPRRGRGDTGELFF. DNA for the CDR3: TGCGCCAGCAGCCAAGATCTGCCTCGTCGGGGTCGAGGGGACACCGGGGAGCTGTTTTTT.

The sample holds many counts of this clonotype. This chain links TRBV6-5 with TRBJ1-1, with D uncertain. V lost 2 bases and J 9 bases, leaving 13 bases between the germline ends. From germline, CDR1 is MNHEY and CDR2 SVGAGI. The CDR3 length is 13 residues. The DNA of the CDR3 is TGTGCCAGCAGTTACGCTGGAGGCCAAAAAGCTTTCTTT. This codes for CASSYAGGQKAFF.

In the case of this clonotype: Given a much more abundant clone one base away, this may be a read error. The CDR3 spells CASSQVSENTEASF. The CDR3 region has the DNA TGTGCCAGCAGCCAAGTCTCCGAGAACACTGAAGCTTCCTTT. The genes are TRBV7-9 and TRBJ1-1, with D uncertain. Germline CDR1 SEHNR, CDR2 FQNEAQ (reference sequence). This CDR3 has 14 residues.

The chain carries TRBV7-3 and TRBJ1-4; weak D call: TRBD1 (6 bases). V dropped 0 bases and J dropped 5 bases, with 10 bases sitting between them. This CDR3 is 15 amino acids long. Germline V gene sequence: CDR1 SGHTA, CDR2 FQGTGA. The CDR3: CASSLTGHSNEKLFF. Here the CDR3 DNA reads TGTGCCAGCAGCTTAACGGGACACTCAAATGAAAAACTGTTTTTT.

V usage is TRBV10-3 and J usage is TRBJ1-2, with D tentatively TRBD1 (6 bases). Germline-derived CDR1 and CDR2 are ENHRY and SYGVKD. V gave up 3 bases and J gave up 2 bases, with 16 bases separating them. This CDR3 is built from 16 residues. The CDR3 here is CAISELSVTGNYGYTF. Written as DNA, the CDR3 is TGTGCCATCAGTGAATTGTCAGTGACAGGCAACTATGGCTACACCTTC.

This clonotype has ten or more counts. The chain is built from TRBV12-3 or TRBV12-4 and TRBJ1-1; the D is unclear. CDR3 length: 11 residues. Trimming stripped 4 bases from V and 12 bases from J, with 12 bases between. The CDR3 here is CASSYGLGTFF. The CDR3 nucleotides are TGTGCCAGCAGTTACGGCTTGGGAACTTTCTTT.